A single sample gave rise to the 30 T cell receptor beta chains below, sequenced in a study of T cell repertoires in cytomegalovirus infection. A single record per CDR3 protein comes from TCRdb applying MiXCR to the reads. There are a few hundred thousand distinct CDR3 sequences in the sample; 35% to 50% occur only once, and 48% lies in the top ten. Which antigens these TCRs recognize remains unknown. Sequenced here: cultured PBMCs, sampled from culture after CMV antigen stimulation. These receptors originate from a human donor in good health (CMV status not recorded). Some clones in this sample may be carry-over from other donors' samples.

The chain has TRBV19 and TRBJ2-1; D might be TRBD2 (5 bases). V shed 8 bases and J shed 2 bases, with 13 bases lying between them. Per germline, CDR1 LNHDA and CDR2 SQIVND (reference sequence). This CDR3 is built from 14 residues. CDR3 amino acids: CASSVGDPYNEQFF. As DNA, the CDR3 is TGTGCCAGTTCTGTCGGGGATCCCTACAATGAGCAGTTCTTC.

The rearrangement links TRBV6-1 to TRBJ2-3; 8 positions agree with TRBD2. V shed 7 bases and J 2 bases; nucleotides not matched to a gene: 8. Germline loops: CDR1 MNHNS, CDR2 SASEGT. CDR3 length: 15 amino acids. CDR3 residues: CASNIGGGVTDTQYF. Here the CDR3 DNA reads TGTGCCAGCAACATCGGGGGGGGGGTCACAGATACGCAGTATTTT.

This rearrangement joins TRBV12-3 or TRBV12-4 to TRBJ1-3; tentatively, D is TRBD1 (6 bases). The CDR3 runs to 15 residues. Trimming removed 3 bases from V and 4 bases from J, with 13 bases in between. CDR3 loop: CASSFPQGVGNTIYF. As DNA, the CDR3 is TGTGCCAGCAGTTTCCCACAGGGCGTCGGAAACACCATATATTTT.

The genes are TRBV19 and TRBJ2-1, with TRBD2 identical over 9 bases. The length of the CDR3 is 15 residues. V trimming: 4 bases; J trimming: 7 bases; junction bases outside the gene matches: 8. The V gene's germline CDR1 is LNHDA and CDR2 SQIVND (reference sequence). In DNA form, the CDR3 reads TGTGCCAGTAGTACCTACGGGCTAGCGGGAAATGAGCAGTTCTTC. It is translated as CASSTYGLAGNEQFF.

Comments on this clonotype: At one of its ends the junction is not consistent with the germline gene, which may arise from a read error. This sequence joins TRBV5-3 and TRBJ2-1, with 8 positions matching TRBD2. Being an ORF, TRBV5-3 has a function that is uncertain. The CDR3 loop spans 15 amino acids. The CDR3 DNA reads as TGTGCCAGCAGCTCCCCAGCGGGAGCCCGGGGTGAGCAGTTCTTC. Its translation: CASSSPAGARGEQFF.

V is TRBV7-6 and J is TRBJ1-1, with no clear D. There are 13 residues in the CDR3. Germline loops: CDR1 SGHVS, CDR2 FNYEAQ. The germline V and J ends were trimmed by 8 bases and 0 bases, with 10 bases remaining between them. CDR3 sequence (DNA): TGTGCCAGCGCCTACGGGTTGAACACTGAAGCTTTCTTT. Translation: CASAYGLNTEAFF. Based on the CDR3 plus reference TRBV7-6 and TRBJ1-1, the full variable domain is GAGVSQSPRYKVTKRGQDVALRCDPISGHVSLYWYRQALGQGPEFLTYFNYEAQQDKSGLPNDRFSAERPEGSISTLTIQRTEQRDSAMYRCASAYGLNTEAFFGQGTRLTVV.

The CDR3 sequence: CASSYSVDRSGYTF. Here the CDR3 DNA reads TGTGCCAGCAGTTACTCAGTGGACAGATCTGGCTACACCTTC. The V and J genes are TRBV6-2 or TRBV6-3 and TRBJ1-2, with a possible D match to TRBD1 (6 bases). The CDR3 has 14 amino acids. From germline, CDR1 is MNHEY and CDR2 SVGEGT. V lost 0 bases and J lost 7, with 12 bases in between.

The chain carries TRBV28 and TRBJ2-7; a possible D gene is TRBD1 (6 bases). Trimming removed 6 bases from V and 1 base from J, with 19 bases in between. This CDR3 has 16 amino acids. Germline loops: CDR1 MDHEN, CDR2 SYDVKM. CDR3 sequence reads: CASSPFRPDRSYEQYF. CDR3 coding DNA: TGTGCCAGCAGCCCCTTCAGACCCGACAGGTCCTACGAGCAGTACTTC.

The rearrangement joins TRBV7-6 to TRBJ2-7; 10 positions agree with TRBD1. Germline trimming cut 5 bases from V and 7 bases from J; bases unmatched to any gene: 14. The CDR3 contains 16 residues. Germline V CDR1 and CDR2: SGHVS, FNYEAQ. As DNA, the CDR3 is TGTGCCAGCAGCCCACCACCTGGACAGGGGGTGAGGGAGCAGTACTTC. This gives the protein CASSPPPGQGVREQYF.

V gene TRBV27 combines with J gene TRBJ1-2; D ambiguous. Germline values: CDR1 MNHEY, CDR2 SMNVEV (reference sequence). CDR3 length: 15 residues. V was shortened by 2 bases and J by 1 base, with 11 bases between the two germline ends. The CDR3: CASSLAGTLNYGYTF. The CDR3 region has the DNA TGTGCCAGCAGTTTAGCAGGTACCCTTAACTATGGCTACACCTTC.

The J gene is TRBJ1-1, the V gene TRBV5-6; D is unresolved. Per germline, CDR1 SGHDT and CDR2 YYEEEE. This CDR3 has 12 amino acids. V was pared by 3 bases and J by 6 bases, with 9 bases between. CDR3: CASSSSGPEAFF. In DNA, the CDR3 is TGTGCCAGCAGCTCTTCTGGGCCTGAAGCTTTCTTT.

A single count supports this clonotype. The V and J genes are TRBV25-1 and TRBJ1-4, with D maybe TRBD1 (5 bases). This CDR3 region has 13 residues. V was trimmed by 5 bases and J by 8 bases, leaving 12 bases between them. From germline, CDR1 is MGHDK and CDR2 SYGVNS. The CDR3 here is CASSQGWQEKLFF. The CDR3 DNA is TGTGCCAGCAGTCAGGGCTGGCAAGAAAAACTGTTTTTT.

The chain uses TRBV7-2 and TRBJ2-7, with 9 bases identical to TRBD2. The length of the CDR3 is 13 residues. The J segment lost 4 bases and the V segment lost 5 bases, leaving 3 bases of the junction unmatched. CDR1 is SGHTA, CDR2 FQGNSA, per germline. The CDR3 loop is CASSRTSVYEQYF. As DNA, the CDR3 is TGTGCCAGCAGCCGGACTAGCGTATACGAGCAGTACTTC. The variable domain in full, completed from reference TRBV7-2 and TRBJ2-7, reads GAGVSQSPSNKVTEKGKDVELRCDPISGHTALYWYRQSLGQGLEFLIYFQGNSAPDKSGLPSDRFSAERTGGSVSTLTIQRTQQEDSAVYLCASSRTSVYEQYFGPGTRLTVT.

The table lists this clonotype with many counts. This rearrangement joins TRBV7-2 to TRBJ1-2; D ambiguous. Trimming took 5 bases from V and 6 from J, leaving 16 bases between them. Germline loops: CDR1 SGHTA, CDR2 FQGNSA. CDR3 length: 14 residues. The CDR3 loop reads CASSLRHALNGYTF. The CDR3 DNA is TGTGCCAGCAGCCTCCGTCACGCTCTTAATGGCTACACCTTC.

The chain has TRBV20-1 and TRBJ2-1, with a weak D call TRBD2 (6 bases). The CDR3 consists of 18 residues. The germline gives CDR1 DFQATT, CDR2 SNEGSKA (reference sequence). Trimming took 6 bases from V and 3 from J, leaving 27 bases between them. CDR3 bases: TGCAGTGCCCCCCTAAGGTCCACAGGTCGGGGAGGCTACAATGAGCAGTTCTTC. It is translated as CSAPLRSTGRGGYNEQFF.

The chain combines TRBV28 with TRBJ2-7; 10 bases agree with TRBD1. The V gene end was trimmed by 4 bases and the J gene end by 5 bases; junction bases not matched to a gene: 5. Per the germline V gene, CDR1 is MDHEN and CDR2 is SYDVKM. CDR3 size: 14 residues. CDR3 nucleotides: TGTGCCAGCAGTTCGGGGGACAGGGGCCACGAGCAGTACTTC. Protein sequence: CASSSGDRGHEQYF.

This chain connects TRBV19 to TRBJ1-5; possibly TRBD1 for D (5 bases). There are 15 residues in the CDR3. V dropped 2 bases and J dropped 2 bases, with 10 bases sitting between them. Germline V gene sequence: CDR1 LNHDA, CDR2 SQIVND (reference sequence). This CDR3 reads CASSIWQGGNQPQHF. The CDR3 DNA sequence: TGTGCCAGTAGTATATGGCAGGGTGGCAATCAGCCCCAGCATTTT.

The J gene is TRBJ2-5, the V gene TRBV10-3; 8 nucleotides align to TRBD1. The CDR3 extends over 17 amino acids. Germline V lookup: CDR1 ENHRY, CDR2 SYGVKD. V lost 3 bases to trimming and J lost 8 bases; unmatched junction nucleotides: 17. The CDR3 DNA is TGTGCCATCAGTGATCCGGGACAGGTCCTACCAAAAGGTACCCAGTACTTC. Translation gives CAISDPGQVLPKGTQYF.

This chain uses TRBV20-1 with TRBJ2-1, with 7 bases matching TRBD1. Trimming at V came to 0 bases and at J to 10 bases, leaving 6 bases not matched to a gene. The CDR3 has 13 amino acids. Germline V gene sequence: CDR1 DFQATT, CDR2 SNEGSKA (reference sequence). The CDR3 coding sequence is TGCAGTGCTAGAGATCAAAGGGGGCAGGAGCAGTTCTTC. It specifies CSARDQRGQEQFF.

This clonotype has more than one count but fewer than ten. The rearrangement uses TRBV7-2 and TRBJ2-7; 10 bases agree with TRBD2. Germline V CDR1 and CDR2: SGHTA, FQGNSA. V shed 4 bases and J 4 bases; nucleotides not matched to a gene: 4. The CDR3 spans 14 residues. DNA for the CDR3: TGTGCCAGCAGCTGGGGACTAGCGCAGTACGAGCAGTACTTC. Translating it yields CASSWGLAQYEQYF.

The chain links TRBV20-1 to TRBJ2-7; D is possibly TRBD1 (5 bases). Germline CDR1 DFQATT, CDR2 SNEGSKA (reference sequence). V shed 0 bases and J shed 3 bases, with 15 bases lying between them. The CDR3 consists of 15 residues. CDR3 nucleotide sequence: TGCAGTGCTAGAGATATCGGCAGGGTGGGCTACGAGCAGTACTTC. Translated, it gives CSARDIGRVGYEQYF.

This clonotype showed up just a few times. V gene TRBV5-4 combines with J gene TRBJ2-6; TRBD1 matches at 7 bases. Germline CDR1 is SGHNT and CDR2 is YYREEE (reference sequence). V lost 3 bases to trimming and J lost 2 bases; unmatched junction nucleotides: 20. This CDR3 region has 21 residues. The CDR3 here is CASSSIWGGQAFKTGANVLTF. The CDR3 DNA is TGTGCCAGCAGCTCAATCTGGGGCGGACAGGCCTTTAAAACTGGGGCCAACGTCCTGACTTTC.

The CDR3, as DNA: TGTGCCTGGAGGCCTGGACGGCTGAACACTGAAGCTTTCTTT. Translation: CAWRPGRLNTEAFF. The V call is TRBV30, the J call TRBJ1-1; D is unresolved. V was clipped by 3 bases and J by 0 bases, with 11 bases between them. CDR1 and CDR2 from the germline V gene are GTSNPN and SVGIG (reference sequence). The CDR3 contains 14 residues.

The chain employs TRBV12-3 or TRBV12-4 and TRBJ1-2; 7 bases map to TRBD1. CDR3 length: 15 residues. V lost 6 bases, J lost 5 bases, and 12 bases stayed unmatched. In DNA, the CDR3 is TGTGCCAGCAGAACTAACCGGGACAGAACATATGGCTACACCTTC. Translation gives CASRTNRDRTYGYTF.

The gene calls are TRBV7-4 and TRBJ2-5; 7 bases agree with TRBD1. Germline V gives CDR1 SGHVT, CDR2 SQSDAQ. After removal of 5 bases from V and 3 bases from J, the junction contained 9 bases not matched to a gene. The CDR3 has 15 residues. The CDR3 sequence: CASSLQDGTEETQYF. The CDR3 coding sequence is TGTGCCAGCAGCCTTCAGGACGGGACAGAAGAGACCCAGTACTTC.

This clonotype appeared many times. CDR3 DNA sequence: TGTGCCAGCAGCTTAGGCGCAACCCGCTACGAGCAGTACTTC. This gives the protein CASSLGATRYEQYF. The chain carries TRBV7-6 and TRBJ2-7; no clear D. The CDR3 runs 14 residues. V was clipped by 1 base and J by 3 bases, with 10 bases between them. The germline gives CDR1 SGHVS, CDR2 FNYEAQ.

V and J are TRBV6-8 and TRBJ2-1; D is unclear. Germline V gene sequence: CDR1 MNHGY, CDR2 SAAAGT. V was cut by 6 bases and J by 7 bases, with 10 bases left in between. The CDR3 runs to 12 residues. Here the CDR3 DNA reads TGTGCCAGCAGGAGAGGTCGGAATGAGCAGTTCTTC. Amino acid sequence: CASRRGRNEQFF.

J is TRBJ2-1 and V is TRBV7-8, with D hard to call. V lost 5 bases, J lost 0 bases, and 20 bases lay in between. CDR1 SGHVS and CDR2 FQNEAQ come from the germline V gene. This CDR3 is 18 amino acids long. Here the CDR3 reads CASSQPTGDSSSYNEQFF. CDR3 sequence (DNA): TGTGCCAGCAGCCAACCCACCGGAGATTCCAGCTCCTACAATGAGCAGTTCTTC.

The V and J genes are TRBV15 and TRBJ1-4, with 11 bases matching TRBD1. The trim removed 3 bases at V and 7 bases at J, leaving 4 bases unmatched. Germline CDR1 is LNHNV and CDR2 is YYDKDF (reference sequence). The CDR3 length is 15 residues. CDR3 DNA: TGTGCCACCAGCAGTAGGGACAGGGGGGCTGAAAAACTGTTTTTT. As protein: CATSSRDRGAEKLFF.

This clonotype was observed a few times. This chain connects TRBV19 to TRBJ2-3, with 7 bases aligning to TRBD2. Trimming at V came to 6 bases and at J to 2 bases, leaving 8 bases not matched to a gene. CDR1 is LNHDA and CDR2 is SQIVND in the germline V gene (reference sequence). The CDR3 has 15 amino acids. The CDR3 region is CASRQPGGSTDTQYF. The CDR3 coding sequence is TGTGCCAGTAGACAACCCGGGGGGTCCACAGATACGCAGTATTTT.